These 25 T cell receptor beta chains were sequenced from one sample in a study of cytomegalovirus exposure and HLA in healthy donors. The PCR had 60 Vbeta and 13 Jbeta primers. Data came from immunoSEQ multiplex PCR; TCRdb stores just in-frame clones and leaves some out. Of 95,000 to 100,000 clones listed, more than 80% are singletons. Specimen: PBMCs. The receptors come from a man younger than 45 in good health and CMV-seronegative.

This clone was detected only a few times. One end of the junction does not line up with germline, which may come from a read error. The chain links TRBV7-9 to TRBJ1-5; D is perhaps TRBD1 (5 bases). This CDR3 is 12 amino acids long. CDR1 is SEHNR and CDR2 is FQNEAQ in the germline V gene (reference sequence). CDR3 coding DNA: TGTTCCAGCAGCCCGGGGGTTCAGCCCCAGCATTTT. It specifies CSSSPGVQPQHF.

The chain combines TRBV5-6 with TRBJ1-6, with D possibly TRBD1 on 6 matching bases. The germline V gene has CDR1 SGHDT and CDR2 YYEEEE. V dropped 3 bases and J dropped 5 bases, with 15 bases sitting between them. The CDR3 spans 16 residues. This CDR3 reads CASSWRRGGHNSPLHF. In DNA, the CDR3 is TGTGCCAGCAGCTGGCGCAGGGGTGGGCATAATTCACCCCTCCACTTT. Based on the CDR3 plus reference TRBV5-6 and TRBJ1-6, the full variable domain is DAGVTQSPTHLIKTRGQQVTLRCSPKSGHDTVSWYQQALGQGPQFIFQYYEEEERQRGNFPDRFSGHQFPNYSSELNVNALLLGDSALYLCASSWRRGGHNSPLHFGNGTRLTVT.

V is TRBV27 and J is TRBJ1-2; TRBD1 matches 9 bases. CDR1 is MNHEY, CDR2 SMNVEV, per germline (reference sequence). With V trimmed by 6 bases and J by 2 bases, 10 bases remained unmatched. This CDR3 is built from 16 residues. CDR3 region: CASSSGVDRGNYGYTF. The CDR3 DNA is TGTGCCAGCAGCTCTGGCGTCGACAGGGGGAACTATGGCTACACCTTC.

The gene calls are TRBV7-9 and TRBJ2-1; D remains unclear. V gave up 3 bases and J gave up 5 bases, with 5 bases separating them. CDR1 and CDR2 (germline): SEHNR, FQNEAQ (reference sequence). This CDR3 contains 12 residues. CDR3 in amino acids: CASSFVNNEQFF. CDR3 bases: TGTGCCAGCAGCTTCGTAAACAATGAGCAGTTCTTC.

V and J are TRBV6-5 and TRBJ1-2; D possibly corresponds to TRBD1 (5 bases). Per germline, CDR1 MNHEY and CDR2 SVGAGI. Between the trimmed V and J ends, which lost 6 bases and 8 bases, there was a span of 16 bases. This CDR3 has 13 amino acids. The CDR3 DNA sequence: TGTGCCAGCAGAGAATTCAGGGATGGCGGCTACACCTTC. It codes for CASREFRDGGYTF.

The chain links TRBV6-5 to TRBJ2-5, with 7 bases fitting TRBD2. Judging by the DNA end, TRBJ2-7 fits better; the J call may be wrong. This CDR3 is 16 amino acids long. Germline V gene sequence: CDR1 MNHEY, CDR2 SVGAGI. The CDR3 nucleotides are TGTGCCAGCAGTTACTCGACAGCGGGAAACTCCTACGAGCAGTACTTC. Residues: CASSYSTAGNSYEQYF.

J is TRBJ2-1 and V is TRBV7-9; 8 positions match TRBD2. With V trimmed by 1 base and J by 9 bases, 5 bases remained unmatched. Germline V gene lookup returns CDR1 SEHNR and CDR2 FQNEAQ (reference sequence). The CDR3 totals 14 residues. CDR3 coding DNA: TGTGCCAGCAGCTTAGTGGGCGGGGGGTCTGAGCAGTTCTTC. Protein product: CASSLVGGGSEQFF. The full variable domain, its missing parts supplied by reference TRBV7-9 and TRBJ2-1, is DTGVSQNPRHKITKRGQNVTFRCDPISEHNRLYWYRQTLGQGPEFLTYFQNEAQLEKSRLLSDRFSAERPKGSFSTLEIQRTEQGDSAMYLCASSLVGGGSEQFFGPGTRLTVL.

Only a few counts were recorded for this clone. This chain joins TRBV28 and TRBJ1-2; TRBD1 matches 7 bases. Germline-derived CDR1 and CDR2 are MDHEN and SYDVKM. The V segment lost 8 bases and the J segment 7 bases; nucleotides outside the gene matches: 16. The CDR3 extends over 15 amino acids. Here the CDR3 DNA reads TGTGCCAGCCATCACGACGGAACAGGGGCAGTTGGCTACACCTTC. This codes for CASHHDGTGAVGYTF.

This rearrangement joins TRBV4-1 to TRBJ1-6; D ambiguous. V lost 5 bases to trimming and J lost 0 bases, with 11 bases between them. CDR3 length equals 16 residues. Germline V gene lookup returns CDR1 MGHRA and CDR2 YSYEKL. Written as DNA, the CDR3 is TGCGCCAGCAGCTGGGCCCATGGCTCCTATAATTCACCCCTCCACTTT. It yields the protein CASSWAHGSYNSPLHF.

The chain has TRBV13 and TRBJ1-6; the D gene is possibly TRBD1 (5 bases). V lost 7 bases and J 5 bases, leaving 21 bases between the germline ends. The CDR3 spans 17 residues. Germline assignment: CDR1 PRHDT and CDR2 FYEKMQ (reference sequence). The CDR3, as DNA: TGTGCCAGCAAGTTCGTTTCGAGGCAGGGCGATAATTCACCCCTCCACTTT. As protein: CASKFVSRQGDNSPLHF.

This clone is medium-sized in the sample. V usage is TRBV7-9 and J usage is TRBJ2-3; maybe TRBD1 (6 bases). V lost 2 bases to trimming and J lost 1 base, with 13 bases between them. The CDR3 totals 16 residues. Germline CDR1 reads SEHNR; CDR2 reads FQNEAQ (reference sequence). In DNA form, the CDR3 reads TGTGCCAGCAGCTTATTCAGGGGATTTGGCACAGATACGCAGTATTTT. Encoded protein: CASSLFRGFGTDTQYF.

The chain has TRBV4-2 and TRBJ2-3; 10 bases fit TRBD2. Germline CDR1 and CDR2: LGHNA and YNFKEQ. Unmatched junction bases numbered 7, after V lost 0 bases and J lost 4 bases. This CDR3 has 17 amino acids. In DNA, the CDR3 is TGTGCCAGCAGCCAAGATAGCGGGGGGAAGGGAGCAGATACGCAGTATTTT. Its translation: CASSQDSGGKGADTQYF.

The CDR3 region is CASSYSLRTDTQYF. The CDR3 DNA reads TGTGCCAGCAGTTACTCTCTCCGGACAGATACGCAGTATTTT. The chain links TRBV6-5 to TRBJ2-3; D unclear. Germline CDR1 reads MNHEY; CDR2 reads SVGAGI. The CDR3 extends over 14 amino acids. With 0 bases removed from V and 3 bases from J, the gap between germline ends came to 7 bases.

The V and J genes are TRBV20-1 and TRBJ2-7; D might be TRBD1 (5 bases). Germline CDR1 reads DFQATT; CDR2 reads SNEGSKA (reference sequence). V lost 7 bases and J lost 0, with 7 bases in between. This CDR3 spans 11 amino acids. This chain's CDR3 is CSGGSSYEQYF. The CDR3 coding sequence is TGCAGTGGGGGCAGCTCCTACGAGCAGTACTTC.

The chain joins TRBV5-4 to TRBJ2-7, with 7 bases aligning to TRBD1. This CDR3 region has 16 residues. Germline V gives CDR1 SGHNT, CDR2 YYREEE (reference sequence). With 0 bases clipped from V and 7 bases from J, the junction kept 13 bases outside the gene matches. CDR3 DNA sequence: TGTGCCAGCAGCTTGGCCATAGGGACAGTGGCACTTGAGCAGTACTTC. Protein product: CASSLAIGTVALEQYF. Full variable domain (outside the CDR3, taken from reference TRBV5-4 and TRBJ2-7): ETGVTQSPTHLIKTRGQQVTLRCSSQSGHNTVSWYQQALGQGPQFIFQYYREEENGRGNFPPRFSGLQFPNYSSELNVNALELDDSALYLCASSLAIGTVALEQYFGPGTRLTVT.

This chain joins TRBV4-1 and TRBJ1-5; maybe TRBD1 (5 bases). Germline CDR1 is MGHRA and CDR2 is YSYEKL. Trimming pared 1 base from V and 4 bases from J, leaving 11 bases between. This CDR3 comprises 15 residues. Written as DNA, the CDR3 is TGCGCCAGCAGCCAAGGCGCAGGGCAAAATCAGCCCCAGCATTTT. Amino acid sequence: CASSQGAGQNQPQHF.

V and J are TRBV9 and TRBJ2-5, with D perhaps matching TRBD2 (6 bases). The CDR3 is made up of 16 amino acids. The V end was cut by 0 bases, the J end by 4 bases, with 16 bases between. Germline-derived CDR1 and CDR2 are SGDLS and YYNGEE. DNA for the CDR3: TGTGCCAGCAGCGTAGGCGGGATTAATTCGGGAGAGACCCAGTACTTC. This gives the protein CASSVGGINSGETQYF.

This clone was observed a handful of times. CDR3 nucleotides: TGTGCCAGCAGGGGATGGCTAGCGGGGCTCAATGAGCAGTTCTTC. Protein: CASRGWLAGLNEQFF. V usage is TRBV6-1 and J usage is TRBJ2-1, with 9 positions matching TRBD2. CDR1 and CDR2 from the germline V gene are MNHNS and SASEGT. The CDR3 length is 15 residues. The junction had 9 bases not matched to a gene; V was cut back by 6 bases and J by 6 bases.

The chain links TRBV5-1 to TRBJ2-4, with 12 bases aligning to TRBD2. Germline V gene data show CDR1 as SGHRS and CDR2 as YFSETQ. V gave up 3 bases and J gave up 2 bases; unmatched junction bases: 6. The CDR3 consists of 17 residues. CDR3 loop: CASSSGGLAGTKNIQYF. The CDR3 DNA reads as TGCGCCAGCAGCTCGGGAGGACTAGCGGGAACCAAAAACATTCAGTACTTC. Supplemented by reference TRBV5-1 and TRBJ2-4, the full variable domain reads KAGVTQTPRYLIKTRGQQVTLSCSPISGHRSVSWYQQTPGQGLQFLFEYFSETQRNKGNFPGRFSGRQFSNSRSEMNVSTLELGDSALYLCASSSGGLAGTKNIQYFGAGTRLSVL.

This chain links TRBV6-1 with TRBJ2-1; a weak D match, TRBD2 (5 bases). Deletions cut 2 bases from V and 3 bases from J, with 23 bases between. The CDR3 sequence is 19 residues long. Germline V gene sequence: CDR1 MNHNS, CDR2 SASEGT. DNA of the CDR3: TGTGCCAGCAGTGAATACCCATCCGGGGTAGTAGTACTCTACAATGAGCAGTTCTTC. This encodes CASSEYPSGVVVLYNEQFF.

The DNA for the CDR3 is TGTGCCAGTAGCCCAGAGAATACGCAGTATTTT. This translates into CASSPENTQYF. The V and J genes are TRBV6-4 and TRBJ2-3, with D hard to call. CDR1 is MRHNA and CDR2 is SNTAGT in the germline V gene. The V and J ends lost 9 bases and 7 bases respectively, with 11 bases between them. The CDR3 is 11 amino acids.

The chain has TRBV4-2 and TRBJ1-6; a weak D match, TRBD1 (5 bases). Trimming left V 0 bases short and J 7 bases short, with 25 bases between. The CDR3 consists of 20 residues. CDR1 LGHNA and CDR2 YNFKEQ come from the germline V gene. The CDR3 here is CASSQETGEGWNALNSPLHF. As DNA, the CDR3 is TGTGCCAGCAGCCAAGAAACTGGGGAGGGGTGGAATGCCTTGAATTCACCCCTCCACTTT.

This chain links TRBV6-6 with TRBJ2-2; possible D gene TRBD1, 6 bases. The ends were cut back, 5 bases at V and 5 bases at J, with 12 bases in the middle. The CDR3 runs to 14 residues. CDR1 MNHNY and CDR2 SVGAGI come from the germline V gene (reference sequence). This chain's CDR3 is CASSPPRGTGELFF. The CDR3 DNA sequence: TGTGCCAGCAGTCCCCCTAGGGGGACCGGGGAGCTGTTTTTT.

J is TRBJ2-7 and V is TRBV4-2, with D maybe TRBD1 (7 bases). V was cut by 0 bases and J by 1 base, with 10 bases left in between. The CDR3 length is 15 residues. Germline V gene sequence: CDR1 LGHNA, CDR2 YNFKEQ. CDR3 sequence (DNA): TGTGCCAGCAGCCAAGACAGGGGGAGGTCCTACGAGCAGTACTTC. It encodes CASSQDRGRSYEQYF.

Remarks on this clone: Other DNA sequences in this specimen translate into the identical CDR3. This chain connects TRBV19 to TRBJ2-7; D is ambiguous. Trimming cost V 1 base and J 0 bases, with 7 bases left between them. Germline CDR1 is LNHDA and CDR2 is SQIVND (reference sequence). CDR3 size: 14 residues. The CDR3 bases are TGTGCCAGTAGTATAGGACACAGCTCCTACGAGCAGTACTTC. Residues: CASSIGHSSYEQYF.